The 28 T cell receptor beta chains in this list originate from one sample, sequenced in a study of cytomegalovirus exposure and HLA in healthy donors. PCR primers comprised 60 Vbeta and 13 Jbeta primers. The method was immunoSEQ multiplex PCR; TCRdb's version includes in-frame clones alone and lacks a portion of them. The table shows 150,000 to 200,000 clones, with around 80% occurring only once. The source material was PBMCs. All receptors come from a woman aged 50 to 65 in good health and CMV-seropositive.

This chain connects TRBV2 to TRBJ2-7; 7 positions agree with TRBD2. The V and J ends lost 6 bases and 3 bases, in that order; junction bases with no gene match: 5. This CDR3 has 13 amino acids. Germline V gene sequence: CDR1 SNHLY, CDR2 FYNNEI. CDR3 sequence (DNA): TGTGCCAGCAGCCGGGACTACCTCTACGAGCAGTACTTC. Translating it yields CASSRDYLYEQYF.

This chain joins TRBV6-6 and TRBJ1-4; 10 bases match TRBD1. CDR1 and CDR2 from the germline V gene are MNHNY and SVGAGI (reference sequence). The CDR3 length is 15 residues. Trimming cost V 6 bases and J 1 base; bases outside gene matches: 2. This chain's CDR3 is CASSGQGVTNEKLFF. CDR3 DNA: TGTGCCAGCAGCGGACAGGGGGTAACTAATGAAAAACTGTTTTTT.

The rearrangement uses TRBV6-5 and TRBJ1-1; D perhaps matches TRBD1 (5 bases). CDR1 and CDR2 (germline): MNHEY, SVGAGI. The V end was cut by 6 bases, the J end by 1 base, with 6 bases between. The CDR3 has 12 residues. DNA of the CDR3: TGTGCCAGCAGGACAGCGAACACTGAAGCTTTCTTT. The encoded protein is CASRTANTEAFF.

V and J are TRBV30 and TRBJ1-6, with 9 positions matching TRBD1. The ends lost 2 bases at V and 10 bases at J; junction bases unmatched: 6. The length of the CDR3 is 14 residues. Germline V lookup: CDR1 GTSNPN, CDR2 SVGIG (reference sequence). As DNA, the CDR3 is TGTGCCTGGAGTTCCGGGACAGGGAAATCACCCCTCCACTTT. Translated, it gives CAWSSGTGKSPLHF.

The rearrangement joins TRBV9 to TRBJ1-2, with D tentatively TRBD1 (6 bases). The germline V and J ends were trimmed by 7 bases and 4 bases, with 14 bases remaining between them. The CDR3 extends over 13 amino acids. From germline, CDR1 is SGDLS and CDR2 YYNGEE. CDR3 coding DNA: TGTGCCAGCGGGGGCAGGGTGGTCTATGGCTACACCTTC. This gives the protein CASGGRVVYGYTF.

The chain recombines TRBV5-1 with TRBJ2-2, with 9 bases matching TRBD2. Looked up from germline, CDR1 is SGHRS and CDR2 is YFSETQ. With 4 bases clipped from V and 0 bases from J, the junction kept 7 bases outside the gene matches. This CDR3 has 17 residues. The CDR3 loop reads CASSRGSGGPNTGELFF. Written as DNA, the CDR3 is TGCGCCAGCAGCCGGGGTAGCGGGGGCCCGAACACCGGGGAGCTGTTTTTT.

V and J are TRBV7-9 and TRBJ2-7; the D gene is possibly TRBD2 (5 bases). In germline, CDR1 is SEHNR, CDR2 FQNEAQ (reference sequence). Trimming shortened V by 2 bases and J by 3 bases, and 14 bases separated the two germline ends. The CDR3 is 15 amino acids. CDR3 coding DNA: TGTGCCAGCAGCTTATTTCGGGCCGGGGTCTACGAGCAGTACTTC. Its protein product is CASSLFRAGVYEQYF.

CDR3 in DNA: TGTGCCAGCAGCTTGGGTAGGGGAAATAATTCACCCCTCCACTTT. Translated: CASSLGRGNNSPLHF. The V gene is TRBV5-6, the J gene TRBJ1-6, with D perhaps matching TRBD1 (5 bases). The CDR3 is 15 residues long. The germline gives CDR1 SGHDT, CDR2 YYEEEE. Trimming removed 0 bases from V and 5 bases from J, with 9 bases in between.

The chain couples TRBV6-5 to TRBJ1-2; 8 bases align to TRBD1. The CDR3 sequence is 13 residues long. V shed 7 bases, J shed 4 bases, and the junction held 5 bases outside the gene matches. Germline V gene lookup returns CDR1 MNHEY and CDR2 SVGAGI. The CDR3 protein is CASTEGTGYGYTF. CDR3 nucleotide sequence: TGTGCCAGCACGGAAGGGACAGGCTATGGCTACACCTTC.

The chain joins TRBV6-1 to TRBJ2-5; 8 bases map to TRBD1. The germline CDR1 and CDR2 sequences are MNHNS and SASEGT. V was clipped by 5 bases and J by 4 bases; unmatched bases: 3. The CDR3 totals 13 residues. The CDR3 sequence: CASSRGQGETQYF. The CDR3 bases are TGTGCCAGCAGTAGAGGACAGGGAGAGACCCAGTACTTC.

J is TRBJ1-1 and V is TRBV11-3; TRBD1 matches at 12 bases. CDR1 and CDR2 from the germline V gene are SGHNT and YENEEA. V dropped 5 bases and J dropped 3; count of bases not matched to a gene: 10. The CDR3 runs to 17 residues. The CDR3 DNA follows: TGTGCCAGCAGCGGGCGGGACAGGGGGCGCTCGGACACTGAAGCTTTCTTT. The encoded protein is CASSGRDRGRSDTEAFF.

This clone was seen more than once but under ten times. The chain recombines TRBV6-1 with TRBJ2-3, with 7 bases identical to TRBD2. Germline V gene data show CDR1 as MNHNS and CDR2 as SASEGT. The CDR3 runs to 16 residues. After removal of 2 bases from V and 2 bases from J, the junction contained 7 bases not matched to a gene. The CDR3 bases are TGTGCCAGCAGTGAAATTCAGCGGGGAGTCACAGATACGCAGTATTTT. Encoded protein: CASSEIQRGVTDTQYF.

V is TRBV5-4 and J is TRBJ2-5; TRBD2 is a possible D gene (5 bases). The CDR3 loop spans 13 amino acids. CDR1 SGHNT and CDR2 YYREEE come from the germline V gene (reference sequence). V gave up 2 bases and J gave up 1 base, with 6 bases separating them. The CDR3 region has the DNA TGTGCCAGCAGCTTCCGGGGCCAAGAGACCCAGTACTTC. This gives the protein CASSFRGQETQYF.

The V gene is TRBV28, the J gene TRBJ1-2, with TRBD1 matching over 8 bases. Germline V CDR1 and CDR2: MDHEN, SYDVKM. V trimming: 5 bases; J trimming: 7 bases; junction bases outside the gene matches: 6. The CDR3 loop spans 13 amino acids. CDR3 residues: CASSADRVTGYTF. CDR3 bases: TGTGCCAGCAGTGCGGACAGGGTAACTGGCTACACCTTC.

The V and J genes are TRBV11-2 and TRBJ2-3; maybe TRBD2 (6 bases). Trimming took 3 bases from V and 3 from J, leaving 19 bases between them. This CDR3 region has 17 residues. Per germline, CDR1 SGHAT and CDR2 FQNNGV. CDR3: CASSLAPLALGTDTQYF. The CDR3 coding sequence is TGTGCCAGCAGCTTGGCCCCACTAGCTCTGGGAACAGATACGCAGTATTTT.

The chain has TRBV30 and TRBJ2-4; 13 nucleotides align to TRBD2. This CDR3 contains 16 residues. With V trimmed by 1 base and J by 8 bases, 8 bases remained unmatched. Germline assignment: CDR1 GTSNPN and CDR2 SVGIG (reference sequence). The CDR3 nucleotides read TGTGCCTGGAGTGGGACTAGCGGGGGCCCGGTGGACATTCAGTACTTC. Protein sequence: CAWSGTSGGPVDIQYF.

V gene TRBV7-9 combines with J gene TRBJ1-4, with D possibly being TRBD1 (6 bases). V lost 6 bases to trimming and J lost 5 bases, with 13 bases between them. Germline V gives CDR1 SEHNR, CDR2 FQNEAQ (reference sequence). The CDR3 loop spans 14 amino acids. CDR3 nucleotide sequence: TGTGCCAGCAGTCCACAGGGCCAGAATGAAAAACTGTTTTTT. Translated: CASSPQGQNEKLFF.

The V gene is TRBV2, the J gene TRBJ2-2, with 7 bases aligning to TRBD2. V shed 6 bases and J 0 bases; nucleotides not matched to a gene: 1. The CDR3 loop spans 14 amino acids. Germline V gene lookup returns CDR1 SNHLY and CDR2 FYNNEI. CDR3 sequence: CASSGGTNTGELFF. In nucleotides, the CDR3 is TGTGCCAGCAGCGGGGGGACGAACACCGGGGAGCTGTTTTTT.

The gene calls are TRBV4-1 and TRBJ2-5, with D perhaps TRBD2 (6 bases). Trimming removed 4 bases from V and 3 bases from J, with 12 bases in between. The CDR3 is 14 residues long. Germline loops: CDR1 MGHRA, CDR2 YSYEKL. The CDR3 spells CASSPEGTEETQYF. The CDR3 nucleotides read TGCGCCAGCAGCCCGGAGGGGACGGAAGAGACCCAGTACTTC.

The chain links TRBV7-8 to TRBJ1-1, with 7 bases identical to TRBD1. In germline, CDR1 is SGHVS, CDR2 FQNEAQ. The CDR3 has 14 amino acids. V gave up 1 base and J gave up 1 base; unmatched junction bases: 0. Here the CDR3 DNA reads TGTGCCAGCAGCTTAGAGGGGGCGAACACTGAAGCTTTCTTT. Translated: CASSLEGANTEAFF.

The CDR3 DNA follows: TGTGCCAGCAGCTCTAGGGTAGCGGGGGGCTTATTGGCCCACGAGCAGTACTTC. Its translation: CASSSRVAGGLLAHEQYF. This chain uses TRBV7-9 with TRBJ2-7, with TRBD2 matching 10 bases. The V gene's germline CDR1 is SEHNR and CDR2 FQNEAQ (reference sequence). V gave up 4 bases and J gave up 5 bases; unmatched junction bases: 17. The length of the CDR3 is 18 residues.

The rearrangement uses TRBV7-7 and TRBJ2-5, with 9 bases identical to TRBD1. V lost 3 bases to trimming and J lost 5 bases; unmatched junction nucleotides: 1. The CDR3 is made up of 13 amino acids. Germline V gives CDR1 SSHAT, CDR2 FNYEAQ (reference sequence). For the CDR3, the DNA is TGTGCCAGCAGCTTCGGACAGGGGGAGACCCAGTACTTC. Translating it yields CASSFGQGETQYF.

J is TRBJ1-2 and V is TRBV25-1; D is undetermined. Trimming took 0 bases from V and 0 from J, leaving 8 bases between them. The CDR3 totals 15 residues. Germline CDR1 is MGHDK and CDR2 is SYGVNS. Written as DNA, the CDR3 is TGTGCCAGCAGTGAATATAACAGACCTAACTATGGCTACACCTTC. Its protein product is CASSEYNRPNYGYTF.

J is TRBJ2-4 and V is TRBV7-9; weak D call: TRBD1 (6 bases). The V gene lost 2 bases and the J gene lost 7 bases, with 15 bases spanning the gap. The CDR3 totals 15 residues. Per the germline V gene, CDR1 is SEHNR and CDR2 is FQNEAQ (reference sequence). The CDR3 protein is CASSLSTGMKNIQYF. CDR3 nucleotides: TGTGCCAGCAGCTTAAGTACAGGGATGAAGAACATTCAGTACTTC.

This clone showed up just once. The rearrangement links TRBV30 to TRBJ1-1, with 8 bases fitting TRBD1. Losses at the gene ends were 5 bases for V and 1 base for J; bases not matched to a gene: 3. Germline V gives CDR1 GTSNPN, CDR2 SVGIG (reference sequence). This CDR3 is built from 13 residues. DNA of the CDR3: TGTGCCTGGGACAGGGGACAGAACACTGAAGCTTTCTTT. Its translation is CAWDRGQNTEAFF.

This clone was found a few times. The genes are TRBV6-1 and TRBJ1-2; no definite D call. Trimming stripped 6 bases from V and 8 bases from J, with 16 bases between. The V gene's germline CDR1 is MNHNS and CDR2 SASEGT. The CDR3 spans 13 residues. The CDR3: CASSLSRAAGYTF. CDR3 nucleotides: TGTGCCAGCAGCCTTTCGCGGGCTGCGGGCTACACCTTC.

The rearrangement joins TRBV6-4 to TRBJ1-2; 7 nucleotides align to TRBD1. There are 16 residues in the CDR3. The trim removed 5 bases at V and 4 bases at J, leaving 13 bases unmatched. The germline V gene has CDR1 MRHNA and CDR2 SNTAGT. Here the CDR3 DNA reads TGTGCCAGCAGTCCGGGACAGTCGCCTCTCCCCTATGGCTACACCTTC. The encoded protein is CASSPGQSPLPYGYTF.

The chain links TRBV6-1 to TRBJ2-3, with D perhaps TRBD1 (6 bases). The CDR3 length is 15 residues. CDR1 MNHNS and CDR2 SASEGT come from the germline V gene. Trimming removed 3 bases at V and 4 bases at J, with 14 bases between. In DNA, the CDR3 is TGTGCCAGCAGTGAGGATCCTGAGGGGGCAGATACGCAGTATTTT. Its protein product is CASSEDPEGADTQYF.